One and the same sample provided the 6 T cell receptor beta chains below, sequenced in a study of cytomegalovirus exposure and HLA in healthy donors. Primers for the PCR totalled 60 Vbeta and 13 Jbeta. Produced via immunoSEQ multiplex PCR; TCRdb's table is partial and in-frame only. The data hold 100,000 to 120,000 clones, with around 77% observed a single time. The sequencing sample was made of PBMCs. Receptors were obtained from a woman aged 25 to 45 in good health and CMV-seropositive.

The chain joins TRBV9 to TRBJ1-1; 7 bases match TRBD1. Germline V gene data show CDR1 as SGDLS and CDR2 as YYNGEE. The trim removed 4 bases at V and 6 bases at J, leaving 6 bases unmatched. This CDR3 contains 13 residues. In DNA form, the CDR3 reads TGTGCCAGCAGCCCACGGGACAGCCCTGAAGCTTTCTTT. This encodes CASSPRDSPEAFF.

The chain recombines TRBV15 with TRBJ1-1; D not certain. From germline, CDR1 is LNHNV and CDR2 YYDKDF (reference sequence). The CDR3 consists of 14 residues. Trimming stripped 6 bases from V and 1 base from J, with 12 bases between. The CDR3 coding sequence is TGTGCCACCAGGGGAGGTCCGGGGAACACTGAAGCTTTCTTT. It translates to CATRGGPGNTEAFF. Filled out from reference TRBV15 and TRBJ1-1, the complete variable domain reads DAMVIQNPRYQVTQFGKPVTLSCSQTLNHNVMYWYQQKSSQAPKLLFHYYDKDFNNEADTPDNFQSRRPNTSFCFLDIRSPGLGDTAMYLCATRGGPGNTEAFFGQGTRLTVV.

This chain joins TRBV7-9 and TRBJ2-5; perhaps TRBD2 as D (6 bases). TRBJ2-7 matches the DNA end more closely, so the J call is doubtful. From germline, CDR1 is SEHNR and CDR2 FQNEAQ (reference sequence). The length of the CDR3 is 13 residues. CDR3 loop: CASSLRGGYEQYF. The CDR3 nucleotides are TGTGCCAGCAGCTTGAGAGGAGGGTACGAGCAGTACTTC.

This clone was counted only a few times. J is TRBJ1-4 and V is TRBV19; D call uncertain. The CDR3 covers 14 residues. V was cut by 11 bases and J by 7 bases, with 20 bases left in between. The germline V gene has CDR1 LNHDA and CDR2 SQIVND (reference sequence). The CDR3 is CAVKETTKGEKLFF. CDR3 bases: TGTGCCGTCAAGGAGACCACCAAAGGTGAAAAACTGTTTTTT.

V usage is TRBV28 and J usage is TRBJ1-6; no definite D call. Germline loops: CDR1 MDHEN, CDR2 SYDVKM. CDR3 length: 15 residues. V lost 3 bases and J lost 5, with 11 bases in between. The CDR3 DNA sequence: TGTGCCAGCAGTTTGGGCAGCCTTAATAATTCACCCCTCCACTTT. Its protein is CASSLGSLNNSPLHF.

This clone came up many times. This chain joins TRBV19 and TRBJ2-3, with 7 bases matching TRBD2. This CDR3 is 14 amino acids long. CDR1 is LNHDA, CDR2 SQIVND, per germline (reference sequence). Trimming at V came to 6 bases and at J to 8 bases, leaving 11 bases not matched to a gene. CDR3: CASSDGGRAGTQYF. The CDR3 nucleotides are TGTGCCAGTAGCGATGGGGGGAGGGCCGGTACGCAGTATTTT.